This TCR beta chain appears in the sequencing data of a study of post-analysis software for immune sequencing data. Whole-study context: The cohort encompassed relapsing-remitting, secondary progressive and progressive-relapsing multiple sclerosis disease courses. General observations from the study: For normalized Chao1 diversity, multiple sclerosis patients scored significantly lower than controls did.

In regard to this clonotype: The antigen is not known.

Unique-molecular-identifier-tagged TCR beta cDNA libraries were used. TCRdb independently ran MiXCR on the PCR reads; one entry per CDR3 protein. The data show under 900,000 distinct CDR3 sequences, approximately 50% seen once. The sample taken for sequencing was blood. The sequence derives from a girl aged 5-17 years with multiple sclerosis.

The CDR3 nucleotides are TGCAGCGTAACCGCAGGGGGCCGCCTTGCAGATGAGCAGTTCTTC. It specifies CSVTAGGRLADEQFF. The rearrangement uses TRBV29-1 and TRBJ2-1; 8 bases fit TRBD1. Germline V CDR1 and CDR2: SQVTM, ANQGSEA. This CDR3 contains 15 residues. V trimming: 6 bases; J trimming: 8 bases; junction bases outside the gene matches: 15.